One sample yielded the 25 T cell receptor beta chains listed below, sequenced in a study of T cell repertoires in cytomegalovirus infection. TCRdb re-called the reads through MiXCR, storing one row per CDR3 protein. The sample holds 370,000 or so distinct CDR3 sequences, approximately 35% seen once. These receptors' antigens are unknown. The input for sequencing was cultured PBMCs, taken from culture after CMV antigen stimulation. These receptor sequences come from a human donor in good health (CMV status not recorded). Some clones in this sample may be carry-over from other donors' samples.

This clonotype occurred many times. V is TRBV7-8 and J is TRBJ2-1; D not resolved. V was trimmed by 1 base and J by 0 bases, leaving 7 bases between them. There are 15 residues in the CDR3. Germline lookup yields CDR1 SGHVS and CDR2 FQNEAQ. CDR3 amino acids: CASSLDRISYNEQFF. The CDR3 bases are TGTGCCAGCAGCTTAGACCGGATCTCCTACAATGAGCAGTTCTTC.

This clonotype was observed at least ten times. This rearrangement joins TRBV7-2 to TRBJ2-3; no firm D call. The length of the CDR3 is 16 residues. The germline V gene has CDR1 SGHTA and CDR2 FQGNSA. V shed 5 bases and J shed 6 bases, with 21 bases lying between them. CDR3 sequence (DNA): TGTGCCAGCAGCCCATCCCGGCGTGGGGTTGGGGATACGCAGTATTTT. Protein product: CASSPSRRGVGDTQYF. Filled out from reference TRBV7-2 and TRBJ2-3, the complete variable domain reads GAGVSQSPSNKVTEKGKDVELRCDPISGHTALYWYRQSLGQGLEFLIYFQGNSAPDKSGLPSDRFSAERTGGSVSTLTIQRTQQEDSAVYLCASSPSRRGVGDTQYFGPGTRLTVL.

CDR3 sequence: CSASTSGFSYEQYF. Written as DNA, the CDR3 is TGCAGTGCATCGACTAGCGGGTTCTCCTACGAGCAGTACTTC. V and J are TRBV20-1 and TRBJ2-7; 10 bases fit TRBD2. Germline V gene lookup returns CDR1 DFQATT and CDR2 SNEGSKA (reference sequence). Trimming took 6 bases from V and 0 from J; bases not matched to a gene: 5. The CDR3 runs to 14 residues.

The chain has TRBV28 and TRBJ2-1; TRBD1 might be the D (6 bases). CDR1 and CDR2 (germline): MDHEN, SYDVKM. The length of the CDR3 is 15 residues. V was trimmed by 5 bases and J by 9 bases, leaving 20 bases between them. In nucleotides, the CDR3 is TGTGCCAGCAGTCCCGGCAGCCGCGCACAGGGTGAGCAGTTCTTC. This gives the protein CASSPGSRAQGEQFF.

The chain employs TRBV6-1 and TRBJ1-2; D gene unclear. The CDR3 spans 13 residues. Germline V gene data show CDR1 as MNHNS and CDR2 as SASEGT. V lost 5 bases to trimming and J lost 4 bases, with 11 bases between them. CDR3 in amino acids: CASSPEGGYGYTF. CDR3 DNA sequence: TGTGCCAGCAGTCCCGAGGGCGGCTATGGCTACACCTTC.

The chain couples TRBV6-5 to TRBJ2-7, with D unclear. The CDR3 runs to 16 residues. The germline V gene encodes CDR1 MNHEY and CDR2 SVGAGI. V was clipped by 0 bases and J by 1 base, with 13 bases between them. The CDR3 spells CASSYSSGPQSYEQYF. CDR3 coding DNA: TGTGCCAGCAGTTACTCCAGTGGGCCGCAATCCTACGAGCAGTACTTC.

This clonotype showed up just a few times. The V gene is TRBV6-6, the J gene TRBJ2-1; no definite D call. Per germline, CDR1 MNHNY and CDR2 SVGAGI (reference sequence). The CDR3 runs 12 residues. Trimming took 4 bases from V and 11 from J, leaving 12 bases between them. DNA of the CDR3: TGTGCCAGCAGTTTCTCACAGTTGCAGCAGTTCTTC. This codes for CASSFSQLQQFF.

This clonotype was counted many times. This chain uses TRBV7-9 with TRBJ2-3; D call uncertain. The germline CDR1 and CDR2 sequences are SEHNR and FQNEAQ (reference sequence). The ends were cut back, 0 bases at V and 6 bases at J, with 7 bases in the middle. This CDR3 has 13 amino acids. The CDR3 loop is CASSLASRDTQYF. The DNA for the CDR3 is TGTGCCAGCAGCTTAGCGTCGCGGGATACGCAGTATTTT.

This clonotype was detected only a few times. The rearrangement links TRBV5-4 to TRBJ2-1; 11 positions match TRBD1. The germline V gene has CDR1 SGHNT and CDR2 YYREEE (reference sequence). Losses at the gene ends were 6 bases for V and 8 bases for J; bases not matched to a gene: 7. The CDR3 extends over 14 amino acids. The CDR3 DNA sequence: TGTGCCAGCATGCTTGGACAGGGGGCGGATGAGCAGTTCTTC. Translating it yields CASMLGQGADEQFF.

This clonotype was observed many times. The V call is TRBV7-2, the J call TRBJ2-7; possibly TRBD1 or TRBD2 for D (7 bases each). Trimming took 8 bases from V and 3 from J, leaving 20 bases between them. The CDR3 runs to 15 residues. CDR1 and CDR2 (germline): SGHTA, FQGNSA. CDR3 DNA: TGTGCCAGCTCCCAGGGGGGGAGGGGTCTCTACGAGCAGTACTTC. It yields the protein CASSQGGRGLYEQYF.

This clonotype was seen a few times. This sequence may be a read error, since a much larger clone differs from it by one base. This chain joins TRBV27 and TRBJ2-6, with no clear D. Deletions cut 7 bases from V and 0 bases from J, with 4 bases between. Germline CDR1 and CDR2: MNHEY and SMNVEV (reference sequence). The CDR3 consists of 13 residues. Written as DNA, the CDR3 is TGTGCCAGCACCTTCTCTGGGGCCAACGTCCTGACTTTC. Protein sequence: CASTFSGANVLTF.

A few counts support this clonotype. V and J are TRBV12-3 or TRBV12-4 and TRBJ1-2, with unresolved D. The CDR3 is 13 amino acids. The V gene lost 6 bases and the J gene lost 8 bases, with 16 bases spanning the gap. The DNA for the CDR3 is TGTGCCAGCAGGGGATTCCGGCAAGGGGGCTACACCTTC. Amino acid sequence: CASRGFRQGGYTF.

CDR3 sequence reads: CASSLIGGTYQETQYF. The CDR3 bases are TGTGCCAGCAGCTTAATAGGGGGGACCTATCAAGAGACCCAGTACTTC. This chain uses TRBV11-1 with TRBJ2-5, with D perhaps matching TRBD1 or TRBD2 (6 bases each). Trimming pared 2 bases from V and 2 bases from J, leaving 15 bases between. Germline assignment: CDR1 SGHAT and CDR2 FQDESV (reference sequence). The CDR3 runs 16 residues.

This clonotype was seen a handful of times. The chain uses TRBV24-1 and TRBJ2-1; 12 bases align to TRBD2. CDR3 size: 16 residues. Germline V CDR1 and CDR2: KGHDR, SFDVKD. V was pared by 3 bases and J by 6 bases, with 5 bases of the junction left unmatched. Here the CDR3 DNA reads TGTGCCACCAGTGATCCGACTAGCGGGAGAATCAATGAGCAGTTCTTC. Translation: CATSDPTSGRINEQFF.

The V and J genes are TRBV3-1 and TRBJ2-7; D gene uncertain. CDR1 is LGHDT, CDR2 YNNKEL, per germline (reference sequence). This CDR3 is built from 14 residues. Trimming stripped 4 bases from V and 3 bases from J, with 13 bases between. CDR3 nucleotides: TGTGCCAGCAGCCGCTTGGGCAGTGACTACGAGCAGTACTTC. This gives the protein CASSRLGSDYEQYF.

The sample holds many counts of this clonotype. The J gene is TRBJ2-4, the V gene TRBV7-2; a weak D match, TRBD2 (6 bases). The germline CDR1 and CDR2 sequences are SGHTA and FQGNSA. V was shortened by 8 bases and J by 6 bases, with 20 bases between the two germline ends. The CDR3 consists of 15 residues. This CDR3 reads CASSREASEGNIQYF. CDR3 in DNA: TGTGCCAGCTCTCGGGAAGCTAGCGAGGGAAACATTCAGTACTTC.

This clonotype occurred a few times. The rearrangement links TRBV29-1 to TRBJ2-1, with 12 bases lining up with TRBD2. Trimming at V came to 8 bases and at J to 2 bases, leaving 16 bases not matched to a gene. From germline, CDR1 is SQVTM and CDR2 ANQGSEA. There are 18 residues in the CDR3. The chain's CDR3 is CSTRSGTSGSRTYNEQFF. The CDR3 DNA reads TGCAGCACCCGATCTGGGACTAGCGGGTCACGCACCTACAATGAGCAGTTCTTC.

This clonotype occurred a few times. The chain carries TRBV6-2 or TRBV6-3 and TRBJ1-5; the match to TRBD1 covers 7 bases. The germline V gene encodes CDR1 MNHEY and CDR2 SVGEGT. The CDR3 contains 20 residues. The ends lost 4 bases at V and 1 base at J; junction bases unmatched: 19. The CDR3 loop is CASSSDRTGAVLRSNQPQHF. For the CDR3, the DNA is TGTGCCAGCAGTTCCGACCGAACAGGGGCCGTTTTAAGGAGCAATCAGCCCCAGCATTTT.

V and J are TRBV27 and TRBJ2-5, with 12 positions matching TRBD2. The CDR3 is 17 residues long. The V gene end was trimmed by 5 bases and the J gene end by 5 bases; junction bases not matched to a gene: 12. Germline loops: CDR1 MNHEY, CDR2 SMNVEV (reference sequence). The CDR3 DNA reads TGTGCCAGCAGTGGTGATCTAGCGGGAGGGCCCTGGGAGACCCAGTACTTC. Its protein product is CASSGDLAGGPWETQYF.

The gene calls are TRBV19 and TRBJ2-2; a weak D match, TRBD1 (5 bases). The germline V gene has CDR1 LNHDA and CDR2 SQIVND (reference sequence). This CDR3 region has 15 residues. V dropped 3 bases and J dropped 1 base, with 9 bases sitting between them. CDR3 residues: CASSIRTRNTGELFF. The CDR3 bases are TGTGCCAGTAGTATCAGGACAAGGAACACCGGGGAGCTGTTTTTT.

In this sample, this clonotype turned up a few times. The chain recombines TRBV7-2 with TRBJ2-7; 11 bases are shared with TRBD2. The germline gives CDR1 SGHTA, CDR2 FQGNSA. The CDR3 loop spans 15 amino acids. The V gene end was trimmed by 5 bases and the J gene end by 10 bases; junction bases not matched to a gene: 13. DNA of the CDR3: TGTGCCAGCAGCCCTATTACCGGGACTAGCGGCCTCCAGTACTTC. This translates into CASSPITGTSGLQYF.

J is TRBJ2-2 and V is TRBV7-3, with TRBD2 identical over 8 bases. The CDR3 length is 16 residues. Looked up from germline, CDR1 is SGHTA and CDR2 is FQGTGA. Trimming took 0 bases from V and 2 from J; bases not matched to a gene: 2. CDR3 region: CASSLTGTSNTGELFF. The CDR3 DNA reads as TGTGCCAGCAGCTTAACCGGGACTAGTAACACCGGGGAGCTGTTTTTT.

In its sample, this clonotype was seen a few times. The V and J genes are TRBV7-2 and TRBJ1-2; the D gene is possibly TRBD1 (5 bases). Germline values: CDR1 SGHTA, CDR2 FQGNSA. Trimming removed 5 bases at V and 8 bases at J, with 18 bases between. The CDR3 sequence is 14 residues long. CDR3 coding DNA: TGTGCCAGCAGCCTCTCTGAGGGGATGTGGGGCTACACCTTC. Translated, it gives CASSLSEGMWGYTF. The full variable domain, with the rest looked up from reference TRBV7-2 and TRBJ1-2, is GAGVSQSPSNKVTEKGKDVELRCDPISGHTALYWYRQSLGQGLEFLIYFQGNSAPDKSGLPSDRFSAERTGGSVSTLTIQRTQQEDSAVYLCASSLSEGMWGYTFGSGTRLTVV.

This clonotype was seen a few times. V is TRBV19 and J is TRBJ2-6; D is undetermined. The CDR3 covers 15 residues. Germline CDR1 reads LNHDA; CDR2 reads SQIVND (reference sequence). The V end lost 0 bases, the J end lost 0 bases, and 3 bases lay between the germline ends. CDR3 protein: CASSIDNSGANVLTF. CDR3 nucleotides: TGTGCCAGTAGTATAGACAACTCTGGGGCCAACGTCCTGACTTTC.

The chain has TRBV19 and TRBJ1-1, with D possibly being TRBD1 (6 bases). The CDR3 has 14 amino acids. Germline values: CDR1 LNHDA, CDR2 SQIVND (reference sequence). V was trimmed by 3 bases and J by 5 bases, leaving 13 bases between them. The CDR3 nucleotides are TGTGCCAGTAGTATCACAGGGATTGGGACTGAAGCTTTCTTT. It yields the protein CASSITGIGTEAFF.